This record covers a single T cell receptor (beta chain). Its antigen remains unidentified. CD8 cells classed as naive were CD45RO-negative and positively selected for CCR7, excluding terminally differentiated effector memory CD45RA+ cells. The method was immunoSEQ multiplex PCR; TCRdb's version includes in-frame clones alone and lacks a portion of them. The sample has millions of clones; roughly 91% are singletons. The CDR3 runs 12 residues. CDR1 is SEHNR, CDR2 FQNEAQ, per germline (reference sequence). Trimming stripped 5 bases from V and 6 bases from J, with 11 bases between. The data were obtained in a study of shared clonotypes between healthy human individuals. Overall study: Three plates each covered CD4 naive and memory; CD8 naive two, CD8 memory one.

Regarding the study as a whole: For naive CD4 cells, roughly 5% of clonotypes were shared across a handful of donors.

Sequencing was performed on naive CD8+ T cells from PBMCs. The receptor was derived from a man aged 18 to 35 in good health. Some clones in this sample may be carry-over from other donors' samples. The chain joins TRBV7-9 to TRBJ2-7; D is perhaps TRBD2 (6 bases). CDR3 in amino acids: CASSPMGGEQYF. The CDR3 DNA sequence: TGTGCCAGCAGCCCCATGGGAGGCGAGCAGTACTTC. Full variable domain (missing parts from reference TRBV7-9 and TRBJ2-7): DTGVSQNPRHKITKRGQNVTFRCDPISEHNRLYWYRQTLGQGPEFLTYFQNEAQLEKSRLLSDRFSAERPKGSFSTLEIQRTEQGDSAMYLCASSPMGGEQYFGPGTRLTVT.